This T cell receptor (beta chain) was captured in a study of Ad26.COV2.S vaccination and SARS-CoV-2 variants. On the study more broadly: The authors gave Ad26.COV2.S intramuscularly, either once or twice 56 days apart.

The CDR3 runs 18 residues. Germline CDR1 reads MNHEY; CDR2 reads SMNVEV (reference sequence). With 0 bases removed from V and 5 bases from J, the gap between germline ends came to 22 bases. Study-level findings and limits: Substantial breadth in spike-specific CD8+ and CD4+ T cell responses was reportedly seen after vaccination. Total T cell responses may have been underestimated by the TCR breadth and depth analyses.

Sample treatment: some 20 received Ad26.COV2.S at low or high dose, single or two shots; roughly five received placebo; per-sample allocation not given. Samples analyzed were those drawn on day 63 after the first vaccine or placebo injection. Data came from immunoSEQ multiplex PCR; TCRdb stores just in-frame clones and leaves some out. Here the sample spans 300,000 to 350,000 clones, approximately 86% being singletons. This clone was counted a single time. The antigen remains unidentified. This rearrangement joins TRBV27 to TRBJ2-5; D is possibly TRBD2 (7 bases). The sample here was peripheral blood, taken in a trial of Ad26.COV2.S vaccine versus placebo. This sequence originates from a person between 18 and 59 years old who received the Ad26.COV2.S COVID-19 vaccine or a placebo. Here the CDR3 DNA reads TGTGCCAGCAGTTTATCGAGGAGCCCCGGGGGGCTGGGGGAGACCCAGTACTTC. It translates to CASSLSRSPGGLGETQYF.